This T cell receptor (beta chain) is drawn from a study of T cell responses to AZD1222 COVID-19 vaccine. General study results and limits: Researchers report vaccine-associated CD4 TCRs spanning spike, with dominance at 160-218 and 743-854.

CDR1 and CDR2 (germline): SQVTM, ANQGSEA. CDR3 length: 10 residues. The V gene lost 4 bases and the J gene lost 3 bases, with 3 bases spanning the gap. TCRdb keeps only in-frame clones here, not all; method: immunoSEQ multiplex PCR. Found here are tens of thousands of clones, approximately 90% of them singletons; the top ten hold 3.5% to 5.5%. About this clone itself: The antigen is undetermined.

The origin of this receptor is an adult in good health. Sample: peripheral blood, taken on day 0 of MenACWY control vaccination. The V and J genes are TRBV29-1 and TRBJ1-1; D call uncertain. In nucleotides, the CDR3 is TGCAGCGTTGTGTACACTGAAGCTTTCTTT. This translates into CSVVYTEAFF.